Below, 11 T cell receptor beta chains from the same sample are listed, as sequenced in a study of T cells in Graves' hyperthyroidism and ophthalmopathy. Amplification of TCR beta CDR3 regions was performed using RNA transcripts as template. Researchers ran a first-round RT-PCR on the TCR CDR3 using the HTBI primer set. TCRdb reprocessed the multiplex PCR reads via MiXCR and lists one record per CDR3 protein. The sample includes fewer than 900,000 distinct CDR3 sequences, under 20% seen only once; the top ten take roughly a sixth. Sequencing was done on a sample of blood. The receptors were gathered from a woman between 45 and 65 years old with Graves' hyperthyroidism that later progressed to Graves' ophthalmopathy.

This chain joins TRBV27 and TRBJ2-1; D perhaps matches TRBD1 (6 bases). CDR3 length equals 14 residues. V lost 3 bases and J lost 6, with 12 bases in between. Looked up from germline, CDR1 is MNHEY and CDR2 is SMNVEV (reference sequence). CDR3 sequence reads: CASSFSGVGNEQFF. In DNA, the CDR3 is TGTGCCAGCAGTTTCTCAGGGGTGGGCAATGAGCAGTTCTTC.

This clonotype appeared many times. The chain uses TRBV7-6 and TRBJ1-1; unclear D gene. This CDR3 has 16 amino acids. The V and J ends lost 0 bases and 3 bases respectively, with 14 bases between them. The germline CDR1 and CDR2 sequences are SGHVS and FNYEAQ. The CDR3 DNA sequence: TGTGCCAGCAGCTTAGCCCCGCGCTCGACCCACACTGAAGCTTTCTTT. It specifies CASSLAPRSTHTEAFF. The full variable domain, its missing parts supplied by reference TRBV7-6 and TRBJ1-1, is GAGVSQSPRYKVTKRGQDVALRCDPISGHVSLYWYRQALGQGPEFLTYFNYEAQQDKSGLPNDRFSAERPEGSISTLTIQRTEQRDSAMYRCASSLAPRSTHTEAFFGQGTRLTVV.

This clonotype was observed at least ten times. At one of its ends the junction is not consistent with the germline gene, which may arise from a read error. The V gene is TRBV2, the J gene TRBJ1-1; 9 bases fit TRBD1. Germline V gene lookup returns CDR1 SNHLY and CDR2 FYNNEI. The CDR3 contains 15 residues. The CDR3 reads CARGGQGVENTEAFF. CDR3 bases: TGTGCCAGAGGGGGACAGGGTGTCGAAAACACTGAAGCCTTCTTT.

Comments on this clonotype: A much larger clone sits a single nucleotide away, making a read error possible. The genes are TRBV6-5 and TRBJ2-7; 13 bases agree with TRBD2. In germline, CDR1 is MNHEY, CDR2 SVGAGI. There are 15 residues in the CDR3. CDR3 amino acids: CASSYTSGGAYGQYF. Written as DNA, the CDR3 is TGTGCCAGCAGTTACACTAGCGGGGGGGCCTACGGGCAGTACTTC.

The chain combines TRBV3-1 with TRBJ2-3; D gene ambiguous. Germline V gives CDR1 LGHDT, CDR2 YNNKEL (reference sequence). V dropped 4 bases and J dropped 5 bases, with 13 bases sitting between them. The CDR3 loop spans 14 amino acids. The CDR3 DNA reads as TGTGCCAGCAGCCCTGGGTCCGACGGAGATACGCAGTATTTT. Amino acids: CASSPGSDGDTQYF.

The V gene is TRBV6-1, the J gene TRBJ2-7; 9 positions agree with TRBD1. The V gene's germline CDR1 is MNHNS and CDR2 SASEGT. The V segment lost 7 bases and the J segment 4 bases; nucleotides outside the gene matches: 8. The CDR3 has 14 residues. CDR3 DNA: TGTGCCAGCAACCCGACAGGGGGTCCGTACGAGCAGTACTTC. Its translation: CASNPTGGPYEQYF.

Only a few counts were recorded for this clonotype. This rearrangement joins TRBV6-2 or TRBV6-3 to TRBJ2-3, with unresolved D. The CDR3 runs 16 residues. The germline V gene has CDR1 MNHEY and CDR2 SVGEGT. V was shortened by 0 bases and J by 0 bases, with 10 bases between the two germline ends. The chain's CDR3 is CASSYSLETSTDTQYF. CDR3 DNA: TGTGCCAGCAGTTACTCACTGGAAACTAGCACAGATACGCAGTATTTT.

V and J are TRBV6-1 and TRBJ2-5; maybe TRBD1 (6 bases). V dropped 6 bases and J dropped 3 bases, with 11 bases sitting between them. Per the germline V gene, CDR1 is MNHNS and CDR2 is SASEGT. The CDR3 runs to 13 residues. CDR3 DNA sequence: TGTGCCAGCAGGCAGGGGTGGGAAGAGACCCAGTACTTC. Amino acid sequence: CASRQGWEETQYF.

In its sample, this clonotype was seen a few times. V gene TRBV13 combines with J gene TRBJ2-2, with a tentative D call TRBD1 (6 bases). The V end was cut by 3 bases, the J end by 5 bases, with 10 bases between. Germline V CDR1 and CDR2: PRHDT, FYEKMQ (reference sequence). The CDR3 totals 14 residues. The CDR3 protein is CASSLIQGTGELFF. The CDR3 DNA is TGTGCCAGCAGCTTGATTCAGGGGACCGGGGAGCTGTTTTTT.

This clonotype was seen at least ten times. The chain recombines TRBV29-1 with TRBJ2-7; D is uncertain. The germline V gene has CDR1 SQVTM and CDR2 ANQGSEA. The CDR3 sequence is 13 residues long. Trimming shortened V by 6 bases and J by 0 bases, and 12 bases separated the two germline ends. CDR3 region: CSVRTSFSYEQYF. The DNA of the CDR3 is TGCAGCGTCAGGACGTCCTTCTCCTACGAGCAGTACTTC.

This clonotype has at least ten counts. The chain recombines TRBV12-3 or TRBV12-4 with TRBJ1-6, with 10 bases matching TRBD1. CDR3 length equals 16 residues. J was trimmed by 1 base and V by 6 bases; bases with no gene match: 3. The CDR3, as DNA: TGTGCCAGCAGGCGGGACAGGGGTTCCTATAATTCACCCCTCCACTTT. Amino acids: CASRRDRGSYNSPLHF.